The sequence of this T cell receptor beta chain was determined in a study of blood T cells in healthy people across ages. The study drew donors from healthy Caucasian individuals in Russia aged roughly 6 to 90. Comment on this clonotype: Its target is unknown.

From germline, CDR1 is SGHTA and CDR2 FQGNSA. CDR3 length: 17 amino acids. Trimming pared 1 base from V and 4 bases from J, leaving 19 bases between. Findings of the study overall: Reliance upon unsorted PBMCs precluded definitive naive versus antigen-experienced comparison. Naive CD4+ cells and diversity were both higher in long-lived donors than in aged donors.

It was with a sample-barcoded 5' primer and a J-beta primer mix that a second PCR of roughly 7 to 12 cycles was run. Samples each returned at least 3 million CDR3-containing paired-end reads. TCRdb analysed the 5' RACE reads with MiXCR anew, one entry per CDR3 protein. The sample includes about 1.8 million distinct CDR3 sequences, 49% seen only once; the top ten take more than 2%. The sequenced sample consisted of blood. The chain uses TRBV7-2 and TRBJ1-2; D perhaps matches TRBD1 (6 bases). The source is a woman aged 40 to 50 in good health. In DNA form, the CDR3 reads TGTGCCAGCAGCTTAGATTTCGGACAGCCTCCCCCCTATGGCTACACCTTC. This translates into CASSLDFGQPPPYGYTF.